This T cell receptor (beta chain) came from a study of blood T cell repertoires in COVID-19. As for the study in general: Sites in the United States, Italy and Spain provided acute and convalescent COVID-19 samples. T cells, B-cell-depleted T cells, or PBMCs supplied cDNA or gDNA.

CDR1 and CDR2 (germline): SNHLY, FYNNEI. V gave up 4 bases and J gave up 3 bases; unmatched junction bases: 6. The CDR3 runs to 14 residues. Using immunoSEQ multiplex PCR, the repertoire was profiled, and TCRdb retains in-frame clones only, with some absent. The repertoire holds approximately 44,000 clones, with around three quarters as singletons. The sample comprised peripheral blood. This chain links TRBV2 with TRBJ2-7; 7 nucleotides match TRBD1. This receptor was obtained from a woman older than 75 with acute or convalescent COVID-19. DNA for the CDR3: TGTGCCAGCAGTGCCCTGACAGGGAGCTACGAGCAGTACTTC. It is translated as CASSALTGSYEQYF.